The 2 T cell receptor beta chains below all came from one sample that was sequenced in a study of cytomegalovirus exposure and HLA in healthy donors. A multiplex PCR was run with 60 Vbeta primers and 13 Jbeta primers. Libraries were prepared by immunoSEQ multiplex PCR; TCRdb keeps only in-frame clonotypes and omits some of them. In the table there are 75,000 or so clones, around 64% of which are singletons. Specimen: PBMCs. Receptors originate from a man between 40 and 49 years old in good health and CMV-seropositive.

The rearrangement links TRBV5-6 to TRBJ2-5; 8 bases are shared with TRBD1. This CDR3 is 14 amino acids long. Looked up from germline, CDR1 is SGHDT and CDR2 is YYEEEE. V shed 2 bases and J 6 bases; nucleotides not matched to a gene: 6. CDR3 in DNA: TGTGCCAGCAGCTTCAACAGGGGGACGAAGACCCAGTACTTC. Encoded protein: CASSFNRGTKTQYF.

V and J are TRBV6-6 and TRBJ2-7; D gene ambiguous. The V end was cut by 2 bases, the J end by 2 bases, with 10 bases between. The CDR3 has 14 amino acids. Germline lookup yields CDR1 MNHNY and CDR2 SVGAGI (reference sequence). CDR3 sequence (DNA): TGTGCCAGCAGTTACGAGGCCTCAACCTACGAGCAGTACTTC. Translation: CASSYEASTYEQYF.